This TCR beta chain appears in the sequencing data of a study of tumor-infiltrating lymphocytes in localized non-small cell lung cancer. This clone was detected only once. The antigen is not known. The CDR3 is made up of 16 amino acids. Germline values: CDR1 SEHNR, CDR2 FQNEAQ (reference sequence). The ends were cut back, 4 bases at V and 7 bases at J, with 20 bases in the middle. Overall study findings and caveats: Recurrence-free survival showed no association with tumor T-cell fraction.

TCRdb's table, derived via immunoSEQ multiplex PCR, lists solely in-frame clones and lacks some. The sample includes thousands of clones, over 50% of them seen just once. The source of this sequence is a human donor with non-small cell lung cancer. Sequenced input: lung tumor tissue. The gene calls are TRBV7-9 and TRBJ2-1, with a tentative D call TRBD2 (7 bases). CDR3 nucleotides: TGTGCCAGCAGCTCCTTGGGAGGGGGGGCAATTAATGAGCAGTTCTTC. As protein: CASSSLGGGAINEQFF.